The clone carrying this T cell receptor beta chain showed up just a few times. V lost 1 base and J 7 bases, leaving 10 bases between the germline ends. Per the germline V gene, CDR1 is LGHNT and CDR2 is FRNRAP. CDR3 length equals 13 residues. Using immunoSEQ multiplex PCR, the repertoire was profiled, and TCRdb retains in-frame clones only, with some absent. The data show under 300,000 clones, around 83% seen once. The data derive from a study of blood T cell repertoires in COVID-19. This TCR was recovered from a man aged 25-45 years who had recovered from COVID-19. Sequencing was carried out using peripheral blood. The V gene is TRBV12-5, the J gene TRBJ1-1; perhaps TRBD1 as D (5 bases). The CDR3 spells CASGLAGIFEAFF. CDR3 DNA: TGTGCTAGTGGTTTGGCAGGGATTTTTGAAGCTTTCTTT.